A single sample gave rise to the 24 T cell receptor beta chains below, sequenced in a study of T cell responses to AZD1222 COVID-19 vaccine. Data came from immunoSEQ multiplex PCR; TCRdb stores just in-frame clones and leaves some out. The table includes roughly 100,000 clones, around 91% detected once. Specimen: peripheral blood, collected 28 days after the second AZD1222 dose. The receptors derive from an adult who received the AZD1222 COVID-19 vaccine.

The chain combines TRBV18 with TRBJ1-6; no clear D. Per the germline V gene, CDR1 is KGHSH and CDR2 is LQKENI. CDR3 size: 15 residues. Trimming cost V 5 bases and J 7 bases, with 15 bases left between them. The CDR3 bases are TGTGCCAGCTCAAGGGCCCTTTCAGCCAATTCACCCCTCCACTTT. Its protein product is CASSRALSANSPLHF.

V and J are TRBV6-2 or TRBV6-3 and TRBJ2-7, with D perhaps being TRBD1 or TRBD2 (5 bases each). The CDR3 covers 15 residues. CDR1 is MNHEY, CDR2 SVGEGT, per germline. V lost 2 bases and J lost 6, with 17 bases in between. The CDR3 DNA reads as TGTGCCAGCAGTTACGCAAGGACAAGGACTCGCGAGCAGTACTTC. Translated: CASSYARTRTREQYF.

The rearrangement joins TRBV5-8 to TRBJ2-7, with TRBD1 identical over 7 bases. Germline V gene lookup returns CDR1 SGHTS and CDR2 YDEGEE. V lost 3 bases, J lost 7 bases, and 13 bases stayed unmatched. The CDR3 length is 15 residues. CDR3 DNA: TGTGCCAGCAGCTGGGCCGACAGGGACCTGAGGGAGCAGTACTTC. It translates to CASSWADRDLREQYF. The variable domain in full, with the rest retrieved from reference TRBV5-8 and TRBJ2-7, is EAGVTQSPTHLIKTRGQQATLRCSPISGHTSVYWYQQALGLGLQFLLWYDEGEERNRGNFPPRFSGRQFPNYSSELNVNALELEDSALYLCASSWADRDLREQYFGPGTRLTVT.

The chain uses TRBV3-1 (or the pseudogene TRBV3-2) and TRBJ1-2; 8 bases line up with TRBD1. With V trimmed by 3 bases and J by 8 bases, 5 bases remained unmatched. Germline V gene lookup returns CDR1 LGHDT and CDR2 YNNKEL (reference sequence). CDR3 size: 13 residues. The CDR3 loop is CASSHRQGSGYTF. The CDR3 nucleotides read TGTGCCAGCAGCCATCGACAGGGGTCGGGCTACACCTTC.

The chain is built from TRBV10-3 and TRBJ2-7, with D possibly TRBD1 on 6 matching bases. The CDR3 has 14 amino acids. From germline, CDR1 is ENHRY and CDR2 SYGVKD. Trimming left V 3 bases short and J 3 bases short, with 12 bases between. The CDR3 DNA sequence: TGTGCCATCAGTGATAAGGTGACAGGCTACGAGCAGTACTTC. Its translation is CAISDKVTGYEQYF.

This chain joins TRBV6-2 or TRBV6-3 and TRBJ2-7; TRBD1 matches 11 bases. Germline V CDR1 and CDR2: MNHEY, SVGEGT. This CDR3 is 14 amino acids long. Unmatched junction bases numbered 6, after V lost 5 bases and J lost 6 bases. The CDR3 is CASSRSGTGGEQYF. The CDR3 bases are TGTGCCAGCAGTAGATCCGGGACAGGGGGCGAGCAGTACTTC.

The rearrangement uses TRBV11-2 and TRBJ2-3, with TRBD2 as a possible D gene (6 bases). The V gene's germline CDR1 is SGHAT and CDR2 FQNNGV. This CDR3 comprises 16 residues. The V gene lost 0 bases and the J gene lost 1 base, with 11 bases spanning the gap. The CDR3 DNA follows: TGTGCCAGCAGCTTAGATGGAGGGGCGGGCACAGATACGCAGTATTTT. Translating it yields CASSLDGGAGTDTQYF. The variable domain in full, completed from reference TRBV11-2 and TRBJ2-3, reads EAGVAQSPRYKIIEKRQSVAFWCNPISGHATLYWYQQILGQGPKLLIQFQNNGVVDDSQLPKDRFSAERLKGVDSTLKIQPAKLEDSAVYLCASSLDGGAGTDTQYFGPGTRLTVL.

The genes are TRBV7-9 and TRBJ2-7, with D hard to call. Germline values: CDR1 SEHNR, CDR2 FQNEAQ (reference sequence). The CDR3 is made up of 13 amino acids. V lost 6 bases, J lost 1 base, and 10 bases lay in between. CDR3 sequence (DNA): TGTGCCAGCAGACCCGCGGATTCCTACGAGCAGTACTTC. This translates into CASRPADSYEQYF.

The chain recombines TRBV6-2 or TRBV6-3 with TRBJ1-2, with unresolved D. The CDR3 consists of 14 residues. Looked up from germline, CDR1 is MNHEY and CDR2 is SVGEGT. V was trimmed by 0 bases and J by 4 bases, leaving 9 bases between them. CDR3: CASSYSISTYGYTF. CDR3 sequence (DNA): TGTGCCAGCAGTTACTCGATTTCTACCTATGGCTACACCTTC.

The rearrangement uses TRBV4-3 and TRBJ2-2, with D unclear. The ends were cut back, 3 bases at V and 6 bases at J, with 8 bases in the middle. This CDR3 is built from 13 residues. Germline CDR1 is LGHNA and CDR2 is YSLEER. In DNA, the CDR3 is TGCGCCAGCAGCCAGGAACGGGCCGGGGAGCTGTTTTTT. It yields the protein CASSQERAGELFF.

This rearrangement joins TRBV27 to TRBJ1-2; TRBD1 is a possible D gene (6 bases). Trimming pared 10 bases from V and 3 bases from J, leaving 12 bases between. The CDR3 is made up of 12 amino acids. Germline assignment: CDR1 MNHEY and CDR2 SMNVEV (reference sequence). The CDR3 nucleotides are TGTGCCACTCGAGGGGGGTACTATGGCTACACCTTC. Translated, it gives CATRGGYYGYTF.

The CDR3 sequence is CASSAAARGLGNYGYTF. The CDR3 DNA sequence: TGTGCCAGCAGCGCCGCGGCCAGGGGGCTGGGTAACTATGGCTACACCTTC. This rearrangement joins TRBV7-6 to TRBJ1-2; 8 nucleotides line up with TRBD1. Germline V CDR1 and CDR2: SGHVS, FNYEAQ. The CDR3 has 17 amino acids. V shed 5 bases, J shed 1 base, and the junction held 12 bases outside the gene matches. Using reference TRBV7-6 and TRBJ1-2 for the parts outside the CDR3, the full variable domain is GAGVSQSPRYKVTKRGQDVALRCDPISGHVSLYWYRQALGQGPEFLTYFNYEAQQDKSGLPNDRFSAERPEGSISTLTIQRTEQRDSAMYRCASSAAARGLGNYGYTFGSGTRLTVV.

The chain carries TRBV2 and TRBJ1-5, with D unclear. V shed 3 bases and J shed 4 bases, with 16 bases lying between them. The germline gives CDR1 SNHLY, CDR2 FYNNEI. CDR3 length equals 16 residues. The CDR3 region has the DNA TGTGCCAGCAGTGATCGTCCCGTTATTACAAATCAGCCCCAGCATTTT. Its protein is CASSDRPVITNQPQHF.

The CDR3 protein is CASSQDQQGNYGYTF. The CDR3 coding sequence is TGCGCCAGCAGCCAAGATCAACAGGGTAACTATGGCTACACCTTC. V and J are TRBV4-1 and TRBJ1-2, with D perhaps matching TRBD1 (6 bases). Trimming took off 0 bases at V and 1 base at J, with 9 bases between the two ends. CDR1 is MGHRA, CDR2 YSYEKL, per germline. CDR3 length: 15 residues.

The rearrangement links TRBV11-3 to TRBJ2-5, with TRBD1 matching over 9 bases. V was clipped by 5 bases and J by 5 bases; unmatched bases: 9. The length of the CDR3 is 15 residues. Germline CDR1 is SGHNT and CDR2 is YENEEA. CDR3 DNA: TGTGCCAGCAGCATCCGGACAGGGGACATGGAGACCCAGTACTTC. This sequence encodes CASSIRTGDMETQYF.

This clone was detected only once. The V gene is TRBV6-4, the J gene TRBJ1-2; D gene unclear. CDR1 and CDR2 (germline): MRHNA, SNTAGT. Trimming shortened V by 2 bases and J by 2 bases, and 6 bases separated the two germline ends. The CDR3 runs 13 residues. The CDR3 nucleotides are TGTGCCAGCAGTGACAACAGAAACTATGGCTACACCTTC. Its protein product is CASSDNRNYGYTF.

This clone has only one observation. J is TRBJ2-3 and V is TRBV5-4; D may be TRBD1 or TRBD2 (6 bases each). Deletions cut 0 bases from V and 5 bases from J, with 10 bases between. The CDR3 spans 14 residues. The germline gives CDR1 SGHNT, CDR2 YYREEE (reference sequence). CDR3 nucleotide sequence: TGTGCCAGCAGCTTGGGGGGGCGGGGAGATACGCAGTATTTT. Protein: CASSLGGRGDTQYF.

V is TRBV11-1 and J is TRBJ2-6, with TRBD1 matching over 7 bases. This CDR3 is built from 15 residues. CDR1 and CDR2 from the germline V gene are SGHAT and FQDESV (reference sequence). Unmatched junction bases numbered 0, after V lost 3 bases and J lost 1 base. The CDR3 DNA reads TGTGCCAGCAGCTTGACAGGGTCTGGGGCCAACGTCCTGACTTTC. Encoded protein: CASSLTGSGANVLTF.

V is TRBV25-1 and J is TRBJ1-6, with 8 bases lining up with TRBD1. Trimming cost V 8 bases and J 7 bases; bases outside gene matches: 13. From germline, CDR1 is MGHDK and CDR2 SYGVNS. There are 16 residues in the CDR3. The CDR3 protein is CASLGQGAFFNSPLHF. CDR3 coding DNA: TGTGCCAGCCTCGGACAGGGCGCGTTCTTCAATTCACCCCTCCACTTT.

This chain links TRBV10-1 with TRBJ2-7; D may be TRBD2 (7 bases). Trimming left V 6 bases short and J 7 bases short, with 22 bases between. CDR3 length: 15 residues. Germline V lookup: CDR1 WNHNN, CDR2 SYGVQD (reference sequence). In DNA form, the CDR3 reads TGCGCCAGCAGCCCCGGGGACGGGGGGCCCCTGGAGCAGTACTTC. Translating gives CASSPGDGGPLEQYF.

The J gene is TRBJ1-2, the V gene TRBV30; D gene ambiguous. Germline V gives CDR1 GTSNPN, CDR2 SVGIG (reference sequence). The V end was cut by 5 bases, the J end by 3 bases, with 25 bases between. There are 17 residues in the CDR3. CDR3 DNA: TGTGCCTGGGCCCGGACTCCAAGAGGCCGTTTGGACTATGGCTACACCTTC. Amino acid sequence: CAWARTPRGRLDYGYTF.

This clone was seen a single time. This rearrangement joins TRBV4-2 to TRBJ1-1; D is perhaps TRBD1 (6 bases). V was clipped by 0 bases and J by 3 bases, with 20 bases between them. The CDR3 is 18 residues long. Germline CDR1 is LGHNA and CDR2 is YNFKEQ. For the CDR3, the DNA is TGTGCCAGCAGCCAAGAACCTTGGGCAGGGGATCGGTACACTGAAGCTTTCTTT. Translation gives CASSQEPWAGDRYTEAFF.

This clone occurred once. The genes are TRBV9 and TRBJ1-6; no clear D. Germline assignment: CDR1 SGDLS and CDR2 YYNGEE. V lost 0 bases to trimming and J lost 9 bases, with 22 bases between them. This CDR3 comprises 18 residues. CDR3 amino acids: CASSVDTVRAGLGSPLHF. The CDR3 bases are TGTGCCAGCAGCGTAGATACCGTTCGGGCAGGTCTGGGTTCACCCCTCCACTTT.

This rearrangement joins TRBV1 to TRBJ2-1; the tabulated D call, TRBD1, remains unverified against the DNA. TRBV1 corresponds to a pseudogene. This CDR3 is 16 amino acids long. Here the CDR3 DNA reads TGCACCAGCAGCCAAGTTCAGGCAGGGGATAGTCATGAGCAGTTCTTC. Translating gives CTSSQVQAGDSHEQFF.